This T cell receptor (beta chain) was sequenced in a study of CD8+ T cells in alopecia areata. Across the whole study: It was oral tofacitinib, at 5 to 10 mg twice daily, that treated patients received.

The ends were cut back, 8 bases at V and 5 bases at J, with 9 bases in the middle. The germline V gene has CDR1 MNHEY and CDR2 SVGAGI. The CDR3 consists of 12 residues. Whole-study findings and limits: Tissue-resident alphabeta T cells belonging to normal skin likewise get sequenced within scalp specimens.

The treatment was: oral pan-JAK inhibitor, 5-10 mg twice daily. Sampling of alopecia areata patients yielded lesional scalp punch biopsies as well as peripheral blood. Isolation of CD4+ and CD8+ T cells from PBMCs was achieved by sorting. After isolation, RNA underwent reverse transcription to generate cDNA as the sequencing template. The protocol was immunoSEQ multiplex PCR, while the TCRdb copy is restricted to in-frame clones and leaves out a portion. The table includes around 170,000 clones, about 47% detected once. This clone was seen a few times. Its antigen is undetermined. The V gene is TRBV6-5, the J gene TRBJ2-2; D gene unclear. The sequence was collected from a human donor with alopecia areata. The sequencing here drew on CD8+ T cells sorted from blood, taken around week 54, from a patient treated with tofacitinib. As DNA, the CDR3 is TGTGCCAGCGAGAGCCGTACCGGGGAGCTGTTTTTT. Residues: CASESRTGELFF.